One sample yielded the 8 T cell receptor beta chains listed below, sequenced in a study of OX40 agonist ivuxolimab in advanced cancers. Assay used: immunoSEQ multiplex PCR; TCRdb lists only in-frame clones, some missing. The table records fewer than 35,000 clones, over 85% of them present only once. The sample consisted of CD4+ or CD8+ T cells sorted from blood, taken in a trial of the OX40 agonist ivuxolimab. The receptors come from an adult with an advanced solid tumor such as melanoma, head and neck, liver or kidney cancer.

This rearrangement joins TRBV6-6 to TRBJ2-7; D uncertain. The CDR3 length is 13 residues. From germline, CDR1 is MNHNY and CDR2 SVGAGI (reference sequence). V was shortened by 5 bases and J by 6 bases, with 14 bases between the two germline ends. The CDR3 spells CASSVGLYGEQYF. The CDR3 coding sequence is TGTGCCAGCAGTGTAGGGTTATATGGCGAGCAGTACTTC.

This chain joins TRBV5-6 and TRBJ2-1; TRBD2 matches at 14 bases. With V trimmed by 7 bases and J by 0 bases, 9 bases remained unmatched. The CDR3 is made up of 18 amino acids. CDR1 SGHDT and CDR2 YYEEEE come from the germline V gene. The CDR3 here is CASLKKTSGRVSYNEQFF. CDR3 in DNA: TGTGCCAGCCTCAAGAAGACTAGCGGGAGGGTCTCCTACAATGAGCAGTTCTTC.

The chain combines TRBV5-5 with TRBJ1-2; no clear D. CDR3 length: 16 residues. Germline CDR1 is SGHKS and CDR2 is YYEKEE (reference sequence). V was pared by 5 bases and J by 4 bases, with 21 bases between. The CDR3 loop reads CASSSSGPRGSYGYTF. The DNA for the CDR3 is TGTGCCAGCAGTAGTTCGGGCCCTCGAGGGTCCTATGGCTACACCTTC.

The CDR3 nucleotides read TGTGCCAGGGGGACAGGTTTGTTAGATACGCAGTATTTT. The encoded protein is CARGTGLLDTQYF. The chain is built from TRBV2 and TRBJ2-3, with TRBD1 matching over 8 bases. This CDR3 region has 13 residues. Looked up from germline, CDR1 is SNHLY and CDR2 is FYNNEI. The junction had 7 bases not matched to a gene; V was cut back by 9 bases and J by 5 bases.

The chain recombines TRBV20-1 with TRBJ1-1; unclear D gene. CDR3 size: 11 residues. The germline V and J ends were trimmed by 3 bases and 9 bases, with 11 bases remaining between them. The germline V gene encodes CDR1 DFQATT and CDR2 SNEGSKA (reference sequence). CDR3 protein: CSASGYPKAFF. The CDR3 DNA reads TGCAGTGCTAGCGGGTATCCGAAAGCTTTCTTT.

This clone was observed a single time. The genes are TRBV19 and TRBJ1-5, with no clear D. There are 14 residues in the CDR3. V was clipped by 1 base and J by 4 bases, with 8 bases between them. CDR1 and CDR2 (germline): LNHDA, SQIVND (reference sequence). CDR3 nucleotides: TGTGCCAGTAGTATAGGCCCAGCTAATCAGCCCCAGCATTTT. Amino acid sequence: CASSIGPANQPQHF. The whole variable domain, remainder taken from reference TRBV19 and TRBJ1-5, is DGGITQSPKYLFRKEGQNVTLSCEQNLNHDAMYWYRQDPGQGLRLIYYSQIVNDFQKGDIAEGYSVSREKKESFPLTVTSAQKNPTAFYLCASSIGPANQPQHFGDGTRLSIL.

The CDR3 sequence: CASSSTGFSGNTIYF. CDR3 sequence (DNA): TGTGCCAGCAGTTCGACAGGGTTCTCTGGAAACACCATATATTTT. The chain combines TRBV28 with TRBJ1-3, with 7 bases that match TRBD1. V gave up 4 bases and J gave up 0 bases; unmatched junction bases: 3. Germline loops: CDR1 MDHEN, CDR2 SYDVKM. This CDR3 spans 15 amino acids.

On this clone itself: Other DNA sequences of this sample code for an identical CDR3. V and J are TRBV18 and TRBJ1-5; D not resolved. CDR1 and CDR2 (germline): KGHSH, LQKENI. V dropped 3 bases and J dropped 0 bases, with 6 bases sitting between them. This CDR3 is 14 amino acids long. The CDR3 DNA is TGTGCCAGCTCACCCGGGTATAGCAATCAGCCCCAGCATTTT. Translated, it gives CASSPGYSNQPQHF.